These 25 T cell receptor beta chains were all obtained from the same sample, sequenced in a study of blood T cells in healthy people across ages. Sample-barcoded 5' priming and a J-beta primer mix drove a second PCR of about 7 to 11 cycles. TCRdb independently ran MiXCR on the 5' RACE reads; one entry per CDR3 protein. Of 1,500,000 or so distinct CDR3 sequences in the sample, approximately 39% were seen once. Sequencing was performed on blood. The source of these receptors is a woman between 18 and 29 years old in good health.

This sequence joins TRBV14 and TRBJ2-7; D ambiguous. The V gene lost 0 bases and the J gene lost 7 bases, with 22 bases spanning the gap. This CDR3 region has 17 residues. CDR1 is SGHDN, CDR2 FVKESK, per germline. CDR3 coding DNA: TGTGCCAGCAGCCAAGACTCGTCGTTTGTGGTAGCCAATGAGCAGTACTTC. It yields the protein CASSQDSSFVVANEQYF.

This clonotype was picked up a small number of times. This chain uses TRBV9 with TRBJ2-3; D possibly corresponds to TRBD2 (7 bases). The germline CDR1 and CDR2 sequences are SGDLS and YYNGEE. V was trimmed by 3 bases and J by 2 bases, leaving 13 bases between them. This CDR3 region has 15 residues. CDR3 residues: CASSERGGTTDTQYF. CDR3 in DNA: TGTGCCAGCAGCGAAAGGGGGGGAACCACAGATACGCAGTATTTT. The whole variable domain, filled in from reference TRBV9 and TRBJ2-3, reads DSGVTQTPKHLITATGQRVTLRCSPRSGDLSVYWYQQSLDQGLQFLIQYYNGEERAKGNILERFSAQQFPDLHSELNLSSLELGDSALYFCASSERGGTTDTQYFGPGTRLTVL.

The chain recombines TRBV24-1 with TRBJ2-1, with D perhaps being TRBD1 or TRBD2 (5 bases each). Germline values: CDR1 KGHDR, CDR2 SFDVKD. The CDR3 is made up of 15 amino acids. V gave up 4 bases and J gave up 3 bases, with 12 bases separating them. CDR3 in DNA: TGTGCCACCAGTGAACCTCGGGACGGCTACAATGAGCAGTTCTTC. Its protein is CATSEPRDGYNEQFF.

This chain joins TRBV12-3 or TRBV12-4 and TRBJ1-4; tentatively, D is TRBD1 (5 bases). The V gene lost 7 bases and the J gene lost 2 bases, with 17 bases spanning the gap. The CDR3 consists of 16 residues. CDR3 DNA sequence: TGTGCCAGCACCCCAGCTCGGGGGACTACTAATGAAAAACTGTTTTTT. This encodes CASTPARGTTNEKLFF.

The chain joins TRBV7-2 to TRBJ2-3, with no clear D. The CDR3 has 15 amino acids. CDR1 SGHTA and CDR2 FQGNSA come from the germline V gene. V was cut by 8 bases and J by 0 bases, with 15 bases left in between. This chain's CDR3 is CASGNRAKSTDTQYF. CDR3 nucleotides: TGTGCCAGCGGAAACCGGGCCAAAAGCACAGATACGCAGTATTTT. Combining the CDR3 with reference TRBV7-2 and TRBJ2-3 gives the whole variable domain GAGVSQSPSNKVTEKGKDVELRCDPISGHTALYWYRQSLGQGLEFLIYFQGNSAPDKSGLPSDRFSAERTGGSVSTLTIQRTQQEDSAVYLCASGNRAKSTDTQYFGPGTRLTVL.

The chain joins TRBV27 to TRBJ2-7; 11 bases are a match to TRBD1. From germline, CDR1 is MNHEY and CDR2 SMNVEV (reference sequence). The junction had 5 bases not matched to a gene; V was cut back by 4 bases and J by 3 bases. The CDR3 is 15 amino acids. CDR3 bases: TGTGCCAGCAGTTGGGGGACAGGGGGACTCTACGAGCAGTACTTC. It codes for CASSWGTGGLYEQYF.

A few counts support this clonotype. The germline gene is not matched at one end of the junction; a read error may be the cause. The genes are TRBV20-1 and TRBJ2-1; D is ambiguous. The end of the DNA aligns better with TRBJ2-7, so the J call may be wrong. The CDR3 is 11 residues long. Germline CDR1 DFQATT, CDR2 SNEGSKA (reference sequence). CDR3 coding DNA: TGTAGTGCTGCGACTTTCAATGAGCAGTACTTC. This sequence encodes CSAATFNEQYF.

This rearrangement joins TRBV6-5 to TRBJ2-2; 12 bases are a match to TRBD2. The germline V gene encodes CDR1 MNHEY and CDR2 SVGAGI. The V and J ends lost 4 bases and 7 bases, in that order; junction bases with no gene match: 16. The CDR3 sequence is 19 residues long. In DNA, the CDR3 is TGTGCCAGCAGTTTTCGGACTAGCGGGATCACCGCGGGTGGCGGGGAGCTGTTTTTT. It encodes CASSFRTSGITAGGGELFF.

This clonotype was counted a few times. The DNA for the CDR3 is TGTGCCAGCAGCTTAGTTATGAGTATCGTGGGTGAGCAGTTCTTC. This codes for CASSLVMSIVGEQFF. The chain uses TRBV7-2 and TRBJ2-1; D ambiguous. Germline V gives CDR1 SGHTA, CDR2 FQGNSA. With 1 base removed from V and 9 bases from J, the gap between germline ends came to 16 bases. The CDR3 extends over 15 amino acids.

In regard to this clonotype: One junction end disagrees with the germline gene, perhaps due to a read error. The V call is TRBV6-6, the J call TRBJ2-7; D gene ambiguous. Per the germline V gene, CDR1 is MNHNY and CDR2 is SVGAGI (reference sequence). The CDR3 is 14 amino acids. The CDR3 loop is CASSYSAAAYEQYF. The CDR3 coding sequence is TGCGCCAGCAGTTACTCGGCAGCAGCCTACGAGCAGTACTTC.

This clonotype was detected a few times. The CDR3 sequence: CASRLGTSGKLSSYNEQFF. In DNA form, the CDR3 reads TGTGCCAGCAGGCTAGGGACTAGCGGGAAACTTAGCTCCTACAATGAGCAGTTCTTC. The chain combines TRBV5-5 with TRBJ2-1; TRBD2 matches at 13 bases. CDR3 length equals 19 residues. Trimming at V came to 5 bases and at J to 0 bases, leaving 11 bases not matched to a gene. CDR1 SGHKS and CDR2 YYEKEE come from the germline V gene (reference sequence).

This chain uses TRBV6-1 with TRBJ2-1, with D possibly matching TRBD2 (6 bases). From germline, CDR1 is MNHNS and CDR2 SASEGT. The CDR3 sequence is 16 residues long. V lost 1 base and J lost 7, with 17 bases in between. CDR3 loop: CASSEVNGRGKNEQFF. CDR3 DNA: TGTGCCAGCAGTGAAGTGAACGGGAGAGGAAAAAATGAGCAGTTCTTC.

The gene calls are TRBV12-3 or TRBV12-4 and TRBJ2-3, with 7 bases fitting TRBD2. There are 16 residues in the CDR3. V lost 6 bases, J lost 1 base, and 10 bases stayed unmatched. CDR3 nucleotide sequence: TGTGCCAGCAGCGTTGCCCTGGCGGGGGGCACAGATACGCAGTATTTT. Its translation: CASSVALAGGTDTQYF.

The rearrangement links TRBV6-2 or TRBV6-3 to TRBJ1-1; D not certain. V was clipped by 6 bases and J by 1 base, with 15 bases between them. This CDR3 spans 15 amino acids. Germline CDR1 MNHEY, CDR2 SVGEGT. Here the CDR3 DNA reads TGTGCCAGCAGCCGAGTAAGACTGGGGAACACTGAAGCTTTCTTT. Its protein is CASSRVRLGNTEAFF.

V is TRBV9 and J is TRBJ2-1, with D unclear. Looked up from germline, CDR1 is SGDLS and CDR2 is YYNGEE. The V gene lost 0 bases and the J gene lost 2 bases, with 6 bases spanning the gap. This CDR3 region has 14 residues. Written as DNA, the CDR3 is TGTGCCAGCAGCGTAGACAGTACCTACAATGAGCAGTTCTTC. Protein product: CASSVDSTYNEQFF.

V usage is TRBV20-1 and J usage is TRBJ1-5, with D unclear. The CDR3 sequence is 12 residues long. CDR1 is DFQATT, CDR2 SNEGSKA, per germline (reference sequence). The V gene lost 2 bases and the J gene lost 3 bases, with 5 bases spanning the gap. CDR3 loop: CSARSPNQPQHF. Here the CDR3 DNA reads TGCAGTGCTAGATCCCCCAATCAGCCCCAGCATTTT.

This chain links TRBV28 with TRBJ2-2, with D tentatively TRBD1 (5 bases). Trimming pared 6 bases from V and 6 bases from J, leaving 11 bases between. Germline-derived CDR1 and CDR2 are MDHEN and SYDVKM. The CDR3 runs to 13 residues. As DNA, the CDR3 is TGTGCCAGCAGCCGCCGACAGTCCGGGGAGCTGTTTTTT. As protein: CASSRRQSGELFF. The full variable domain, completed using reference TRBV28 and TRBJ2-2, is DVKVTQSSRYLVKRTGEKVFLECVQDMDHENMFWYRQDPGLGLRLIYFSYDVKMKEKGDIPEGYSVSREKKERFSLILESASTNQTSMYLCASSRRQSGELFFGEGSRLTVL.

This clonotype has a handful of counts. The CDR3 region has the DNA TGTGCCAGCAGCTTAAGTGTGACTAGCGTATACAATGAGCAGTTCTTC. Protein product: CASSLSVTSVYNEQFF. V usage is TRBV7-2 and J usage is TRBJ2-1; 8 nucleotides line up with TRBD2. The CDR3 is made up of 16 amino acids. Germline V lookup: CDR1 SGHTA, CDR2 FQGNSA. V dropped 2 bases and J dropped 4; count of bases not matched to a gene: 7.

The chain uses TRBV29-1 and TRBJ2-1, with D unresolved. Between the trimmed V and J ends, which lost 4 bases and 8 bases, there was a span of 12 bases. Per germline, CDR1 SQVTM and CDR2 ANQGSEA. The CDR3 extends over 12 amino acids. The CDR3 loop is CSVGLVDYEQFF. The DNA for the CDR3 is TGCAGCGTTGGTCTAGTCGACTATGAGCAGTTCTTC.

V is TRBV4-3 and J is TRBJ2-1; 8 bases align to TRBD1. The junction had 17 bases not matched to a gene; V was cut back by 2 bases and J by 8 bases. The V gene's germline CDR1 is LGHNA and CDR2 YSLEER. The CDR3 length is 18 residues. Here the CDR3 DNA reads TGCGCCAGCAGCCAAAATGGGGGGCTACAGGGGGGAACCGATGAGCAGTTCTTC. This encodes CASSQNGGLQGGTDEQFF.

The rearrangement uses TRBV20-1 and TRBJ1-2; D gene unclear. Germline V lookup: CDR1 DFQATT, CDR2 SNEGSKA (reference sequence). The CDR3 extends over 13 amino acids. V was cut by 3 bases and J by 1 base, with 9 bases left in between. The CDR3 reads CSASVRDNYGYTF. In nucleotides, the CDR3 is TGCAGTGCTAGTGTCAGAGATAACTATGGCTACACCTTC.

This clonotype has more than one count but fewer than ten. This chain uses TRBV7-9 with TRBJ1-6, with TRBD1 as a possible D gene (5 bases). The CDR3 contains 15 residues. Germline V gene sequence: CDR1 SEHNR, CDR2 FQNEAQ (reference sequence). Trimming stripped 6 bases from V and 7 bases from J, with 16 bases between. In DNA, the CDR3 is TGTGCCAGCAGTAAAGAGGAGACAGCCAATTCACCCCTCCACTTT. Amino acid sequence: CASSKEETANSPLHF.

In this sample, this clonotype turned up a few times. The J gene is TRBJ2-6, the V gene TRBV5-1; D is ambiguous. The germline CDR1 and CDR2 sequences are SGHRS and YFSETQ. This CDR3 has 15 residues. The V and J ends lost 0 bases and 2 bases respectively, with 6 bases between them. In DNA form, the CDR3 reads TGCGCCAGCAGCTTGGACCCGGCTGGGGCCAACGTCCTGACTTTC. It translates to CASSLDPAGANVLTF.

As for this clonotype: It may be a read error: a sequence one base away is much more abundant. The chain couples TRBV6-5 to TRBJ2-1; 8 nucleotides agree with TRBD1. TRBJ2-7 matches the DNA end more closely, so the J call is doubtful. The length of the CDR3 is 15 residues. Germline values: CDR1 MNHEY, CDR2 SVGAGI. The chain's CDR3 is CASSTDRGSYNEQYF. The CDR3 bases are TGTGCCAGCAGCACTGACAGGGGATCCTACAATGAGCAGTACTTC.

The sample holds one count of this clonotype. The chain joins TRBV7-9 to TRBJ2-5; 9 bases fit TRBD1. The CDR3 is made up of 16 amino acids. Germline CDR1 is SEHNR and CDR2 is FQNEAQ (reference sequence). V shed 2 bases and J 0 bases; nucleotides not matched to a gene: 4. As DNA, the CDR3 is TGTGCCAGCAGCTTACGCGGGACAGGGTACCAAGAGACCCAGTACTTC. This encodes CASSLRGTGYQETQYF.